This T cell receptor (beta chain) was found in a study of cytomegalovirus exposure and HLA in healthy donors. General study points: Later on, a genetic analysis was performed. It linked a missense variant in DCLRE1C with V- and J-gene trimming of TCR beta. The Asian-associated ancestry cluster reportedly had fewer N-insertions than the approximately 630-donor mean in a later analysis. An analysis done earlier found most TCR beta V segments productive about 90% or about 30% of the time. Later analysis revealed greater clonal expansion in HLA-associated TCR beta chains than in equally common others.

CDR1 is LGHNA and CDR2 is YSLEER in the germline V gene. V was trimmed by 4 bases and J by 5 bases, leaving 14 bases between them. The CDR3 sequence is 14 residues long. PCR primers comprised 60 Vbeta and 13 Jbeta primers. TCRdb's table, derived via immunoSEQ multiplex PCR, lists solely in-frame clones and lacks some. The table has approximately 210,000 clones, 60% to 85% seen once. Concerning this clone: The antigen is undetermined.

The sequence came from a woman in her thirties or forties in good health and CMV-seronegative. The chain employs TRBV4-3 and TRBJ1-1; D uncertain. The specimen sequenced was PBMCs. CDR3 protein: CASSPLGGDTEAFF. The CDR3 nucleotides are TGCGCCAGCAGCCCTTTGGGCGGGGATACTGAAGCTTTCTTT.